One T cell receptor (beta chain) is described in this entry. The antigen is unknown. Described time point: cycle 4 day 1 (C4D1), after around six weeks of nivolumab. All patients experienced relapse after autologous stem cell transplantation, and brentuximab vedotin exposure was variable. V was shortened by 11 bases and J by 3 bases, with 11 bases between the two germline ends. The CDR3 length is 12 residues. Germline loops: CDR1 MNHNS, CDR2 SASEGT. This sample is part of a study of PD-1 blockade in classical Hodgkin lymphoma. Clones were sequenced by immunoSEQ multiplex PCR, and TCRdb holds only the in-frame ones, with some missing. The top ten hold approximately 8% of the sample, which has about 64,000 clones, around nine tenths seen once. Study results and limitations: The repertoire differences lack a defined cause, possibly disease activity or prior therapy.

The chain has TRBV6-1 and TRBJ1-5; a possible D gene is TRBD1 (5 bases). The sample in question was peripheral blood mononuclear cells (PBMCs), obtained before the fourth cycle of nivolumab. This receptor was identified in a human donor with classical Hodgkin lymphoma. The CDR3 coding sequence is TGTGCCCTAGGGACGATCAATCAGCCCCAGCATTTT. Encoded protein: CALGTINQPQHF.